Below are 24 T cell receptor beta chains sequenced from a single sample in a study of early T cells in non-severe SARS-CoV-2 infection. TCRdb reanalysed the 5' RACE reads using MiXCR and keeps one entry per CDR3 protein. The table lists 50,000 to 70,000 distinct CDR3 sequences, about 12% of them singletons. The sample consisted of whole blood. Receptor source: an adult who was a healthcare worker with PCR-confirmed SARS-CoV-2 infection or an uninfected control (not recorded which).

The chain joins TRBV19 to TRBJ1-2, with TRBD1 matching 7 bases. The V gene end was trimmed by 5 bases and the J gene end by 6 bases; junction bases not matched to a gene: 12. Germline CDR1 and CDR2: LNHDA and SQIVND (reference sequence). CDR3 size: 15 residues. CDR3 sequence: CASSPTGQDPHGYTF. For the CDR3, the DNA is TGTGCCAGTAGTCCAACCGGACAGGACCCCCATGGCTACACCTTC.

The chain uses TRBV12-3 or TRBV12-4 and TRBJ2-5; 7 nucleotides agree with TRBD1. V shed 3 bases and J 9 bases; nucleotides not matched to a gene: 10. The CDR3 sequence is 14 residues long. The CDR3 DNA sequence: TGTGCCAGCAGTTTTAGTGGGCTAGGGGGCCCCCAGTACTTC. Translation: CASSFSGLGGPQYF.

A few counts support this clonotype. The rearrangement uses TRBV6-1 and TRBJ1-3; D gene unclear. CDR1 and CDR2 (germline): MNHNS, SASEGT. The CDR3 covers 16 residues. Between the trimmed V and J ends, which lost 3 bases and 0 bases, there was a span of 12 bases. The CDR3 is CASSDRLLTSGNTIYF. For the CDR3, the DNA is TGTGCCAGCAGTGATCGACTTCTAACCTCTGGAAACACCATATATTTT.

This clonotype has a count of ten or more. This rearrangement joins TRBV12-3 or TRBV12-4 to TRBJ2-5; D not certain. This CDR3 region has 13 residues. With 4 bases removed from V and 5 bases from J, the gap between germline ends came to 11 bases. The CDR3 nucleotides are TGTGCCAGCAGTTCCCAACATCGGGAGACCCAGTACTTC. Its protein product is CASSSQHRETQYF.

This clonotype came up a few times. The rearrangement links TRBV7-9 to TRBJ1-1, with a tentative D call TRBD1 (5 bases). Trimming pared 5 bases from V and 2 bases from J, leaving 12 bases between. The CDR3 sequence is 14 residues long. Germline CDR1 SEHNR, CDR2 FQNEAQ (reference sequence). CDR3 in amino acids: CASSPEGANTEAFF. CDR3 in DNA: TGTGCCAGCAGCCCGGAAGGGGCCAACACTGAAGCTTTCTTT. Drawing the rest from reference TRBV7-9 and TRBJ1-1, the complete variable domain is DTGVSQNPRHKITKRGQNVTFRCDPISEHNRLYWYRQTLGQGPEFLTYFQNEAQLEKSRLLSDRFSAERPKGSFSTLEIQRTEQGDSAMYLCASSPEGANTEAFFGQGTRLTVV.

The chain has TRBV7-2 and TRBJ2-2; 8 nucleotides align to TRBD2. Germline V gives CDR1 SGHTA, CDR2 FQGNSA. V was clipped by 6 bases and J by 4 bases; unmatched bases: 13. There are 17 residues in the CDR3. The CDR3 reads CASSPPGRGVLTGELFF. CDR3 sequence (DNA): TGTGCCAGCAGTCCTCCGGGGCGGGGGGTCCTCACCGGGGAGCTGTTTTTT.

This clonotype was observed many times. CDR3: CASSYSPNEETQYF. The CDR3 DNA reads as TGTGCCAGCAGTTACTCGCCGAATGAAGAGACCCAGTACTTC. V and J are TRBV6-5 and TRBJ2-5; D is unresolved. Looked up from germline, CDR1 is MNHEY and CDR2 is SVGAGI. Trimming shortened V by 0 bases and J by 3 bases, and 8 bases separated the two germline ends. The CDR3 spans 14 residues.

This clonotype has a count of ten or more. The rearrangement uses TRBV14 and TRBJ2-7; TRBD1 or TRBD2 may be the D gene (5 bases each). This CDR3 region has 15 residues. Germline-derived CDR1 and CDR2 are SGHDN and FVKESK. The V end lost 2 bases, the J end lost 4 bases, and 15 bases lay between the germline ends. The DNA of the CDR3 is TGTGCCAGCAGCCAACAACCGGGGCCTGGGTACGAGCAGTACTTC. Amino acid sequence: CASSQQPGPGYEQYF.

This chain uses TRBV20-1 with TRBJ1-1; 7 bases agree with TRBD1. Germline lookup yields CDR1 DFQATT and CDR2 SNEGSKA (reference sequence). The V and J ends lost 3 bases and 1 base, in that order; junction bases with no gene match: 11. The CDR3 has 16 residues. DNA for the CDR3: TGCAGTGCTAGGAGGTCCACAGGGGCTCAGAACACTGAAGCTTTCTTT. It specifies CSARRSTGAQNTEAFF.

CDR3 coding DNA: TGCAGCGTGCGATACAGGGGACAATACGAGCAGTACTTC. This gives the protein CSVRYRGQYEQYF. This chain uses TRBV29-1 with TRBJ2-7; TRBD1 matches 7 bases. The CDR3 extends over 13 amino acids. V shed 6 bases and J 4 bases; nucleotides not matched to a gene: 9. Per germline, CDR1 SQVTM and CDR2 ANQGSEA.

The CDR3 region is CASSVSQGNTEAFF. Here the CDR3 DNA reads TGTGCCAGCAGCGTCAGTCAGGGGAACACTGAAGCTTTCTTT. This chain links TRBV9 with TRBJ1-1; weak D call: TRBD1 (5 bases). Germline assignment: CDR1 SGDLS and CDR2 YYNGEE. Deletions cut 2 bases from V and 1 base from J, with 9 bases between. This CDR3 region has 14 residues.

This clonotype was observed a few times. The chain combines TRBV5-6 with TRBJ1-1, with 9 bases matching TRBD1. The CDR3 totals 14 residues. V gave up 0 bases and J gave up 5 bases; unmatched junction bases: 2. Germline CDR1 is SGHDT and CDR2 is YYEEEE. For the CDR3, the DNA is TGTGCCAGCAGCTTGGTCGACAGGGGGACTGAAGCTTTCTTT. Translating it yields CASSLVDRGTEAFF.

At least ten counts were recorded for this clonotype. The V and J genes are TRBV29-1 and TRBJ2-1, with D maybe TRBD1 (6 bases). V was cut by 4 bases and J by 4 bases, with 17 bases left in between. This CDR3 region has 15 residues. The germline CDR1 and CDR2 sequences are SQVTM and ANQGSEA. CDR3 sequence: CSVVSGLTGYNEQFF. The CDR3 DNA reads TGCAGCGTTGTATCGGGCCTGACAGGTTACAATGAGCAGTTCTTC.

This clonotype was counted at least ten times. Here the CDR3 reads CASSPQGAQEKLFF. CDR3 in DNA: TGCGCCAGCAGCCCACAGGGGGCTCAAGAAAAACTGTTTTTT. The chain has TRBV5-1 and TRBJ1-4; the match to TRBD1 covers 9 bases. This CDR3 has 14 amino acids. Germline lookup yields CDR1 SGHRS and CDR2 YFSETQ. The trim removed 4 bases at V and 8 bases at J, leaving 6 bases unmatched.

This clonotype has only one observation. This chain connects TRBV5-1 to TRBJ2-3; the match to TRBD2 covers 8 bases. The CDR3 covers 16 residues. The V gene's germline CDR1 is SGHRS and CDR2 YFSETQ. V shed 3 bases and J 0 bases; nucleotides not matched to a gene: 6. For the CDR3, the DNA is TGCGCCAGCAGCTCGCAGCGGGGGAGCAGCACAGATACGCAGTATTTT. It encodes CASSSQRGSSTDTQYF.

The chain is built from TRBV9 and TRBJ2-1; D is ambiguous. Germline V gene lookup returns CDR1 SGDLS and CDR2 YYNGEE. The CDR3 extends over 13 amino acids. The V end lost 0 bases, the J end lost 1 base, and 2 bases lay between the germline ends. The CDR3 spells CASSVGSYNEQFF. Here the CDR3 DNA reads TGTGCCAGCAGCGTAGGGTCCTACAATGAGCAGTTCTTC.

This clonotype was counted at least ten times. V is TRBV7-2 and J is TRBJ2-5; the D gene is possibly TRBD1 (6 bases). Trimming took off 6 bases at V and 5 bases at J, with 13 bases between the two ends. CDR3 length: 13 residues. Germline CDR1 and CDR2: SGHTA and FQGNSA. The CDR3 loop is CASSSGVGETQYF. The CDR3 region has the DNA TGTGCCAGCAGTTCAGGGGTGGGCGAGACCCAGTACTTC.

The sample holds many counts of this clonotype. This chain connects TRBV10-1 to TRBJ2-7, with D perhaps matching TRBD1 or TRBD2 (5 bases each). Looked up from germline, CDR1 is WNHNN and CDR2 is SYGVQD (reference sequence). Between the trimmed V and J ends, which lost 4 bases and 3 bases, there was a span of 19 bases. The CDR3 is 16 amino acids. CDR3 in DNA: TGCGCCAGCAGTGGACCCGCACCGGGACGGAACTACGAGCAGTACTTC. It yields the protein CASSGPAPGRNYEQYF.

This clonotype has at least ten counts. The CDR3 nucleotides are TGCGCCAGCAGCCGAGGGACAGCCTATGAAGCTTTCTTT. Amino acids: CASSRGTAYEAFF. V gene TRBV4-3 combines with J gene TRBJ1-1; TRBD1 agrees at 7 bases. The CDR3 spans 13 residues. The V gene's germline CDR1 is LGHNA and CDR2 YSLEER. Trimming cost V 4 bases and J 7 bases; bases outside gene matches: 6.

CDR3 sequence reads: CSAGVETQYF. Written as DNA, the CDR3 is TGCAGTGCTGGAGTTGAGACCCAGTACTTC. This sequence joins TRBV20-1 and TRBJ2-5, with D unresolved. The CDR3 spans 10 residues. V was pared by 5 bases and J by 5 bases, with 6 bases between. Per the germline V gene, CDR1 is DFQATT and CDR2 is SNEGSKA (reference sequence).

This clonotype occurred many times. The rearrangement links TRBV7-9 to TRBJ2-7, with 8 bases fitting TRBD2. This CDR3 has 14 amino acids. Unmatched junction bases numbered 4, after V lost 5 bases and J lost 1 base. From germline, CDR1 is SEHNR and CDR2 FQNEAQ (reference sequence). CDR3 in DNA: TGTGCCAGCAGCCGGGGGGGTAGGTCCTACGAGCAGTACTTC. Its translation is CASSRGGRSYEQYF.

The CDR3 DNA reads as TGTGCCAGCAGCCTATCTATGAACACTGAAGCTTTCTTT. It specifies CASSLSMNTEAFF. The genes are TRBV3-1 and TRBJ1-1, with unresolved D. Trimming took 4 bases from V and 0 from J, leaving 6 bases between them. Germline assignment: CDR1 LGHDT and CDR2 YNNKEL (reference sequence). This CDR3 is 13 amino acids long.

There are many counts of this clonotype. V usage is TRBV18 and J usage is TRBJ1-3; D might be TRBD1 (6 bases). The V gene's germline CDR1 is KGHSH and CDR2 LQKENI. The V and J ends lost 2 bases and 0 bases respectively, with 14 bases between them. This CDR3 comprises 17 residues. CDR3 nucleotide sequence: TGTGCCAGCTCACCATTCCTAACAGGGCACTCTGGAAACACCATATATTTT. Its translation: CASSPFLTGHSGNTIYF.

The chain combines TRBV6-6 with TRBJ2-3; the match to TRBD2 covers 10 bases. Germline CDR1 MNHNY, CDR2 SVGAGI (reference sequence). V lost 6 bases, J lost 1 base, and 10 bases stayed unmatched. The CDR3 has 17 residues. Here the CDR3 DNA reads TGTGCCAGCAGGTTGACAGGAACTAGCGGGGGCACAGATACGCAGTATTTT. It encodes CASRLTGTSGGTDTQYF.